This entry is about one T cell receptor beta chain. Its target antigen remains unknown. No much larger clone exists at a distance of one base, and base qualities are not known. Library method: 5' RACE. The sequencer was an Illumina HiSeq 2500. The second PCR ran for roughly 6 to 11 cycles and used a J-beta primer mix along with a sample-barcoded 5' primer. A unique molecular identifier was introduced onto each TCR beta cDNA molecule by a template-switch 5' adaptor carrying 12 random nucleotides. At least 2.5 million CDR3-containing paired-end reads were obtained from each sample. The Mint cDNA synthesis kit, primed by a TRBC-specific oligonucleotide, was used to synthesize first-strand cDNA from all RNA. Following uracil-DNA glycosylase treatment, all cDNA underwent a first 18-cycle PCR with the universal primers M1SS and BC2_uni_R. In the authors' own workflow: For normalization, 1 million high-quality reads, each with a distinct molecular identifier, were randomly selected from each sample. Reads with shared molecular identifiers were discarded instead of being binned into consensus sequences. MiTCR, run with a Q25 quality threshold and the strictest error-elimination algorithm, handled CDR3 identification, clonotype clustering and error correction. A nonparametric unseen species model with Euler transformation was used to estimate a lower bound on total TCR beta diversity. TCRdb reran the public reads through fastp at Q25 and MiXCR, keeping productive beta chains. Rows with one shared CDR3 protein collapse into an entry with the most common genes and DNA. For this entry, the V and J calls and clone size follow TCRdb and not the study's own pipeline. This sample comprises about 640,000 distinct CDR3 sequences, roughly 50% of them detected only once. 30% to 40% of the sample goes to the ten largest clones.

This specimen belongs to a study of blood T cells in healthy people across ages (dated by TCRdb to 2013 to 2016). Context from the whole study: In model experiments, template switching captured roughly one uniquely barcoded TCR beta cDNA molecule for every two T cells. The donors were split into four age groups: young (average about 15 years), middle-aged (39), aged (approximately 60) and long-lived (under 85). The study analyzed two additional independent replicas of 1 million unique cDNA reads from the same blood draw for two donors, one aged 18 to 30 and one aged 80 or older. Using deep sequencing normalized with unique cDNA molecular identifiers, the study measured how TCR beta repertoire diversity changes with age. To avoid experimental bias, donors of different ages were distributed randomly across sequencing lanes. The paper as a whole reports these results and caveats: Observed TCR beta diversity correlated strongly with the percentage of naive T cells measured by flow cytometry. The long-lived group showed more naive CD4+ T cells, fewer expanded clones and increased TCR diversity than the aged group, suggesting age selection. Observed TCR beta diversity per million T cells fell roughly linearly with age, and a significant reduction was already apparent by age around 40. Because donor CMV infection status was unknown, age-related changes in expanded clonotypes were potentially confounded. Conclusive comparison of naive and antigen-experienced compartments was prevented by the profiling of bulk unsorted PBMCs. Estimates of total diversity based on one million sequenced T cells were considered lower bounds and underestimates.

The junction shows trimming of 2 bases on V and 2 bases on J, plus 10 bases between the germline ends. Reading the germline V gene (reference sequence) gives CDR1 DFQATT and CDR2 SNEGSKA. From the cysteine up to the phenylalanine, the CDR3 has a length of 13 residues. Solely the CDR3 DNA is kept, with 39 bases framed from the first base. The donors were a few dozen Caucasian individuals from Russia, aged roughly 6 to 90 years, who were systemically healthy. About 9.6 milliliters of peripheral blood were collected from each donor into EDTA-treated Vacutainer tubes. Ficoll-Paque density-gradient centrifugation was used to isolate PBMCs, with at least 6.5 million per sample. Total RNA was extracted from PBMCs with Trizol reagent, with at least 5 micrograms obtained per sample. Naive CD45RAhigh/CD27high T cell percentages were measured by flow cytometry on a PBMC aliquot from every donor.

This TCR derives from a man in his sixties in good health. The sequenced sample consisted of blood. The V and J segments used are TRBV20-1 and TRBJ2-7, with an unclear D gene assignment. CDR3 protein: CSARKGPTYEQYF. The DNA is as follows: TGCAGTGCTAGAAAGGGTCCAACCTACGAGCAGTACTTC.